The sequence of this TCR beta chain was determined in a study of T-cell reconstitution after alpha-beta-depleted transplantation in children. A library of TCRbeta sequences, prepared with unique molecular identifiers, was generated. TCRdb called the PCR reads again in MiXCR, with one record for every CDR3 protein. The data hold roughly 400,000 distinct CDR3 sequences, with around 21% observed a single time. This CDR3 has 12 residues. Germline CDR1 SQVTM, CDR2 ANQGSEA. Trimming took off 4 bases at V and 3 bases at J, with 10 bases between the two ends. This clonotype was seen many times. This clonotype originated in a human donor who donated a stem cell graft to a child with acute myeloid leukemia. The chain combines TRBV29-1 with TRBJ2-7; maybe TRBD2 (5 bases). Source: PBMCs from the stem cell graft donor, taken from the stem cell graft. Here the CDR3 DNA reads TGCAGCGTTGGGGGAGCTTACTACGAGCAGTACTTC. Encoded protein: CSVGGAYYEQYF.